Presented here are 29 T cell receptor beta chains from one specimen sequenced in a study of shared clonotypes between healthy human individuals. Sequenced by immunoSEQ multiplex PCR; TCRdb stores in-frame clones only, minus some. The table includes about 2.4 million clones, around 90% detected once. Material: naive CD4+ T cells sorted from blood. The subset was: CD45RA+ positively selected. The receptors originated from a man between 18 and 29 years old in good health.

The chain employs TRBV7-9 and TRBJ2-1, with TRBD2 identical over 7 bases. The CDR3 length is 14 residues. Germline CDR1 reads SEHNR; CDR2 reads FQNEAQ (reference sequence). V was clipped by 1 base and J by 7 bases; unmatched bases: 4. Here the CDR3 reads CASSLVLAVNEQFF. The CDR3 DNA is TGTGCCAGCAGCTTAGTTCTAGCGGTAAATGAGCAGTTCTTC.

The V call is TRBV7-8, the J call TRBJ1-3; D may be TRBD1 (5 bases). V lost 5 bases and J 0 bases, leaving 14 bases between the germline ends. The CDR3 sequence is 16 residues long. CDR1 is SGHVS, CDR2 FQNEAQ, per germline. For the CDR3, the DNA is TGTGCCAGCAGCGCGGGGACGCAAAGCTCTGGAAACACCATATATTTT. It translates to CASSAGTQSSGNTIYF.

This chain uses TRBV19 with TRBJ2-1; 8 nucleotides agree with TRBD1. V dropped 3 bases and J dropped 9; count of bases not matched to a gene: 7. This CDR3 region has 14 residues. Germline CDR1 is LNHDA and CDR2 is SQIVND (reference sequence). CDR3 nucleotide sequence: TGTGCCAGTAGTATCGGGCCACAGGGGGGTGAGCAGTTCTTC. It translates to CASSIGPQGGEQFF.

The chain is built from TRBV29-1 and TRBJ1-4; D is undetermined. V was cut by 7 bases and J by 5 bases, with 11 bases left in between. The CDR3 length is 12 residues. The germline CDR1 and CDR2 sequences are SQVTM and ANQGSEA. The CDR3 here is CSALRPNEKLFF. For the CDR3, the DNA is TGCAGCGCCTTACGGCCCAATGAAAAACTGTTTTTT.

The chain recombines TRBV6-5 with TRBJ2-2; 7 positions agree with TRBD2. V dropped 7 bases and J dropped 0; count of bases not matched to a gene: 2. CDR1 and CDR2 (germline): MNHEY, SVGAGI. The CDR3 is 14 amino acids. This CDR3 reads CASTAGANTGELFF. CDR3 DNA sequence: TGTGCCAGCACTGCGGGAGCGAACACCGGGGAGCTGTTTTTT.

This chain connects TRBV7-2 to TRBJ2-7; TRBD1 matches at 8 bases. This CDR3 contains 14 residues. CDR1 and CDR2 from the germline V gene are SGHTA and FQGNSA. Trimming cost V 0 bases and J 4 bases; bases outside gene matches: 2. The CDR3 sequence is CASSLADRAYEQYF. The CDR3 DNA is TGTGCCAGCAGCTTAGCGGACAGGGCGTACGAGCAGTACTTC.

The chain links TRBV5-1 to TRBJ2-1, with TRBD2 matching 7 bases. The CDR3 contains 15 residues. Germline lookup yields CDR1 SGHRS and CDR2 YFSETQ. V shed 0 bases and J 4 bases; nucleotides not matched to a gene: 4. The CDR3 DNA is TGCGCCAGCAGCTTGGCTAGCGGCGGTTACAATGAGCAGTTCTTC. This codes for CASSLASGGYNEQFF.

The chain recombines TRBV15 with TRBJ1-1; D is unclear. Germline V lookup: CDR1 LNHNV, CDR2 YYDKDF (reference sequence). With 6 bases removed from V and 2 bases from J, the gap between germline ends came to 7 bases. This CDR3 comprises 12 residues. The CDR3 region has the DNA TGTGCCACCAGTACCAGCAACACTGAAGCTTTCTTT. Protein: CATSTSNTEAFF.

This clone occurred a few times. The V call is TRBV28, the J call TRBJ2-7; 7 positions agree with TRBD2. V lost 4 bases and J lost 3; bases outside the gene matches: 12. CDR1 is MDHEN and CDR2 is SYDVKM in the germline V gene. This CDR3 region has 16 residues. The CDR3 coding sequence is TGTGCCAGCAGTTCGTATCTTTCGGGGGGAAACTACGAGCAGTACTTC. Translating gives CASSSYLSGGNYEQYF.

As DNA, the CDR3 is TGTGCCAGCAGTGAGGGACTAGCGGTGACAGATACGCAGTATTTT. Protein sequence: CASSEGLAVTDTQYF. The V and J genes are TRBV27 and TRBJ2-3, with TRBD2 matching over 11 bases. In germline, CDR1 is MNHEY, CDR2 SMNVEV (reference sequence). The trim removed 5 bases at V and 3 bases at J, leaving 4 bases unmatched. The CDR3 is 15 amino acids.

This rearrangement joins TRBV28 to TRBJ1-4; D unclear. Trimming took off 8 bases at V and 7 bases at J, with 17 bases between the two ends. Looked up from germline, CDR1 is MDHEN and CDR2 is SYDVKM. There are 14 residues in the CDR3. The CDR3 here is CASAQPGVGEKLFF. In nucleotides, the CDR3 is TGTGCCAGCGCCCAACCCGGGGTCGGTGAAAAACTGTTTTTT.

The chain carries TRBV29-1 and TRBJ1-4, with D maybe TRBD1 (6 bases). This CDR3 is built from 14 residues. V gave up 8 bases and J gave up 8 bases, with 21 bases separating them. Germline V gene data show CDR1 as SQVTM and CDR2 as ANQGSEA. The CDR3 loop is CSLTLSGAVEKLFF. The CDR3 DNA follows: TGCAGCCTAACGTTATCGGGGGCTGTCGAAAAACTGTTTTTT.

In this sample, this clone turned up once. The chain employs TRBV6-6 and TRBJ1-1; D ambiguous. The CDR3 extends over 14 amino acids. Germline values: CDR1 MNHNY, CDR2 SVGAGI (reference sequence). Trimming removed 6 bases at V and 6 bases at J, with 17 bases between. The DNA of the CDR3 is TGTGCCAGCAGACCAGACACCGCAGCGGCTGAAGCTTTCTTT. It codes for CASRPDTAAAEAFF.

On this clone: The same CDR3 can be traced to other DNA sequences in this sample. The gene calls are TRBV7-3 and TRBJ2-2; possibly TRBD2 for D (5 bases). The V gene lost 3 bases and the J gene lost 2 bases, with 7 bases spanning the gap. CDR1 and CDR2 (germline): SGHTA, FQGTGA. The CDR3 covers 14 residues. The CDR3 region is CASSLDSNTGELFF. The CDR3, as DNA: TGTGCCAGCAGCTTGGACTCTAACACCGGGGAGCTGTTTTTT. The complete variable domain, with remaining parts taken from reference TRBV7-3 and TRBJ2-2, reads GAGVSQTPSNKVTEKGKYVELRCDPISGHTALYWYRQSLGQGPEFLIYFQGTGAADDSGLPNDRFFAVRPEGSVSTLKIQRTERGDSAVYLCASSLDSNTGELFFGEGSRLTVL.

The chain links TRBV5-6 to TRBJ2-3; 10 bases fit TRBD2. Trimming at V came to 2 bases and at J to 2 bases, leaving 14 bases not matched to a gene. Germline-derived CDR1 and CDR2 are SGHDT and YYEEEE. CDR3 length: 19 residues. The CDR3 loop reads CASSFPRLDTSGTTDTQYF. Written as DNA, the CDR3 is TGTGCCAGCAGCTTCCCCCGCTTAGACACTAGCGGGACCACAGATACGCAGTATTTT.

The gene calls are TRBV6-1 and TRBJ1-6, with 7 bases matching TRBD1. Germline V gives CDR1 MNHNS, CDR2 SASEGT. This CDR3 is built from 13 residues. The trim removed 5 bases at V and 10 bases at J, leaving 5 bases unmatched. As DNA, the CDR3 is TGTGCCAGCAGTTATGGGACAGCCTCACCCCTCCACTTT. Protein product: CASSYGTASPLHF.

This sequence joins TRBV7-2 and TRBJ2-5, with D maybe TRBD1 (6 bases). Trimming took 5 bases from V and 5 from J, leaving 18 bases between them. The CDR3 consists of 15 residues. The germline gives CDR1 SGHTA, CDR2 FQGNSA. The chain's CDR3 is CASSTGTTSGETQYF. The CDR3 DNA reads TGTGCCAGCAGCACCGGGACAACTTCTGGGGAGACCCAGTACTTC. The complete variable domain, with remaining parts taken from reference TRBV7-2 and TRBJ2-5, reads GAGVSQSPSNKVTEKGKDVELRCDPISGHTALYWYRQSLGQGLEFLIYFQGNSAPDKSGLPSDRFSAERTGGSVSTLTIQRTQQEDSAVYLCASSTGTTSGETQYFGPGTRLLVL.

The chain recombines TRBV10-2 with TRBJ1-5; D is possibly TRBD1 (5 bases). The CDR3 has 14 amino acids. Looked up from germline, CDR1 is WSHSY and CDR2 is SAAADI. With 3 bases removed from V and 9 bases from J, the gap between germline ends came to 15 bases. CDR3 in DNA: TGCGCCAGCAGTGAATCGGGGGATTGGGGGCCCCAGCATTTT. It translates to CASSESGDWGPQHF.

This chain links TRBV7-3 with TRBJ2-3; unclear D gene. Germline values: CDR1 SGHTA, CDR2 FQGTGA. Trimming cost V 3 bases and J 1 base, with 11 bases left between them. The CDR3 sequence is 15 residues long. The CDR3 bases are TGTGCCAGCAGCTTTGGGCTAGGCCGCACAGATACGCAGTATTTT. Its translation: CASSFGLGRTDTQYF.

The rearrangement uses TRBV5-8 and TRBJ2-1; 11 bases are shared with TRBD1. The trim removed 4 bases at V and 3 bases at J, leaving 3 bases unmatched. CDR1 SGHTS and CDR2 YDEGEE come from the germline V gene. The CDR3 covers 15 residues. The CDR3 region has the DNA TGTGCCAGCAGCAGGGGACAGGGGGGCTACAATGAGCAGTTCTTC. Translation gives CASSRGQGGYNEQFF.

This chain uses TRBV5-1 with TRBJ1-6, with D possibly matching TRBD1 (6 bases). Per germline, CDR1 SGHRS and CDR2 YFSETQ. Trimming shortened V by 0 bases and J by 6 bases, and 10 bases separated the two germline ends. This CDR3 has 15 residues. CDR3 nucleotide sequence: TGCGCCAGCAGCTTGGATACAGGGCGTAATTCACCCCTCCACTTT. Encoded protein: CASSLDTGRNSPLHF.

This rearrangement joins TRBV6-6 to TRBJ1-5; the D gene is possibly TRBD1 (6 bases). The CDR3 runs to 12 residues. The germline V gene encodes CDR1 MNHNY and CDR2 SVGAGI (reference sequence). Trimming removed 5 bases at V and 15 bases at J, with 17 bases between. For the CDR3, the DNA is TGTGCCAGCAGTAAAGTTACAGGGAGTGGGCATTTT. Its protein product is CASSKVTGSGHF.

The J gene is TRBJ2-3, the V gene TRBV9, with 7 nucleotides matching TRBD1. The V segment lost 0 bases and the J segment 5 bases; nucleotides outside the gene matches: 3. Germline CDR1 and CDR2: SGDLS and YYNGEE. The CDR3 length is 14 residues. In DNA form, the CDR3 reads TGTGCCAGCAGCGTAGCAGGGGGTGGAGATACGCAGTATTTT. Amino acids: CASSVAGGGDTQYF.

This sequence joins TRBV25-1 and TRBJ2-3; no reliable D call. The CDR3 runs 15 residues. CDR1 and CDR2 (germline): MGHDK, SYGVNS. Trimming stripped 0 bases from V and 2 bases from J, with 9 bases between. Written as DNA, the CDR3 is TGTGCCAGCAGTGAATATAGGCAGACCACAGATACGCAGTATTTT. As protein: CASSEYRQTTDTQYF.

J is TRBJ1-1 and V is TRBV7-9; D is unresolved. CDR1 is SEHNR, CDR2 FQNEAQ, per germline (reference sequence). Trimming stripped 5 bases from V and 0 bases from J, with 10 bases between. This CDR3 comprises 14 residues. The CDR3 sequence: CASSLKQLNTEAFF. DNA for the CDR3: TGTGCCAGCAGCCTCAAGCAGCTGAACACTGAAGCTTTCTTT.

The CDR3 loop reads CASSQQQGDPYEQYF. The CDR3 nucleotides read TGCGCCAGCAGCCAACAACAGGGGGACCCCTACGAGCAGTACTTC. V is TRBV5-1 and J is TRBJ2-7, with 8 bases that match TRBD1. Trimming removed 4 bases from V and 2 bases from J; junction bases left unmatched: 8. The CDR3 totals 15 residues. In germline, CDR1 is SGHRS, CDR2 YFSETQ.

The gene calls are TRBV27 and TRBJ2-7, with TRBD2 as a possible D gene (6 bases). Trimming shortened V by 6 bases and J by 2 bases, and 11 bases separated the two germline ends. The CDR3 runs 13 residues. Germline CDR1 is MNHEY and CDR2 is SMNVEV (reference sequence). The CDR3 sequence: CASREGPPYEQYF. CDR3 DNA sequence: TGTGCCAGCAGGGAGGGGCCCCCCTACGAGCAGTACTTC.

V and J are TRBV10-3 and TRBJ1-4; D gene unclear. CDR1 and CDR2 (germline): ENHRY, SYGVKD. V dropped 2 bases and J dropped 2 bases, with 15 bases sitting between them. The CDR3 runs to 17 residues. This CDR3 is CAISENSVASTNEKLFF. DNA for the CDR3: TGTGCCATCAGTGAGAACTCTGTGGCCAGCACTAATGAAAAACTGTTTTTT.

This chain uses TRBV7-2 with TRBJ2-7; TRBD2 matches at 7 bases. The length of the CDR3 is 17 residues. Germline CDR1 and CDR2: SGHTA and FQGNSA. The V and J ends lost 1 base and 4 bases, in that order; junction bases with no gene match: 13. CDR3 sequence (DNA): TGTGCCAGCAGCTTAGTCCCCCTAGCGCCCGGGGGGTACGAGCAGTACTTC. Translating it yields CASSLVPLAPGGYEQYF. Complete variable domain (other parts from reference TRBV7-2 and TRBJ2-7): GAGVSQSPSNKVTEKGKDVELRCDPISGHTALYWYRQSLGQGLEFLIYFQGNSAPDKSGLPSDRFSAERTGGSVSTLTIQRTQQEDSAVYLCASSLVPLAPGGYEQYFGPGTRLTVT.